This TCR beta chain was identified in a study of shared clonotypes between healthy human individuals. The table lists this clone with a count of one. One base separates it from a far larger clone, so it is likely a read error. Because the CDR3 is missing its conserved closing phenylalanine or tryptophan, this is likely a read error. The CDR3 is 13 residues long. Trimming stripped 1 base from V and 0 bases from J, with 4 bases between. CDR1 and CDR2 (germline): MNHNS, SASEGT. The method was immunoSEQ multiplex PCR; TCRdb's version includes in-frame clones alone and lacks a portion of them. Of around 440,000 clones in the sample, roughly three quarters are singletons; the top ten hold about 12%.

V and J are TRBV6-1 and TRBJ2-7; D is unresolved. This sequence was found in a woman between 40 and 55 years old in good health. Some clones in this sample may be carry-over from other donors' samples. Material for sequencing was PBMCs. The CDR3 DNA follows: TGTGCCAGCAGTGAAGGGGGCTCCTACGAGCAGTACCTC. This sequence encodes CASSEGGSYEQYL.